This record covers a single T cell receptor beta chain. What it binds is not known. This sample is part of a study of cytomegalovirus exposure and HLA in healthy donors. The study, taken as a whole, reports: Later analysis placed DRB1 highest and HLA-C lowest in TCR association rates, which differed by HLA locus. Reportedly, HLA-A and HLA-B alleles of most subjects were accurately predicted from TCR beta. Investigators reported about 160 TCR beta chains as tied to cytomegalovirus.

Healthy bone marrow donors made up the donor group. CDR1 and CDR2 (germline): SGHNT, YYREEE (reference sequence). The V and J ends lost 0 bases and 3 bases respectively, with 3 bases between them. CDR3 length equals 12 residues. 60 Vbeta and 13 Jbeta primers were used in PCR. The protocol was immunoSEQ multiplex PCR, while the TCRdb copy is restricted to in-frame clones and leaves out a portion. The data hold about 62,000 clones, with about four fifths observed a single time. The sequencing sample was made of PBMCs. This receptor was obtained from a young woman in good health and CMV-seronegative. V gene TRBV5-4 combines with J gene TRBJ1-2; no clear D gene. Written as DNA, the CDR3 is TGTGCCAGCAGCTTGGACTACTATGGCTACACCTTC. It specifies CASSLDYYGYTF.